This T cell receptor (beta chain) was observed in a study of T cell responses to AZD1222 COVID-19 vaccine. Here immunoSEQ multiplex PCR was the method, and the copy in TCRdb shows in-frame clones only, minus some. The data show some 30,000 clones, with approximately 84% seen just once and about 11% held by the top ten. The sample in question was peripheral blood, obtained 28 days after the second AZD1222 dose. This clonotype was obtained from an adult who received the AZD1222 COVID-19 vaccine.

The CDR3 coding sequence is TGTGCCAGTAGTACGGGACACGCTACATGGGGCACAGATACGCAGTATTTT. The encoded protein is CASSTGHATWGTDTQYF. The V call is TRBV19, the J call TRBJ2-3, with D tentatively TRBD1 (6 bases). Germline-derived CDR1 and CDR2 are LNHDA and SQIVND (reference sequence). The CDR3 runs 17 residues. Trimming stripped 4 bases from V and 1 base from J, with 18 bases between.